The TCR beta chain under discussion was sequenced for a study of cytomegalovirus exposure and HLA in healthy donors listed by TCRdb under 2017. In terms of the full investigation: An earlier analysis of approximately 640 of the donors reported approximately 290 Gb of sequence data and around 120 million unique TCR beta sequences from about 180 million T cells. In the later analysis, no new phenotypic data were used to find candidate immune exposures; instead, reliance was placed on TCR beta sequences and their occurrence across donors. Across around 400 genotyped donors of the cohort, an average of roughly 200,000 unique TCR beta nucleotide sequences per donor were sequenced, and approximately 17% of those sequences were non-productive. Typing coverage differed by locus: A, B, C, DRB1 and DQB1 were typed in about 620-630 donors, DQA1 in about 550, DPA1 in some 570, and DPB1 in 450 to 490. The study profiled the T cell repertoires of 550 to 700 subjects by immunosequencing and related them to cytomegalovirus serostatus. Alongside the repertoire data, information on donor age, sex, ethnicity and CMV serostatus was compiled. To predict cytomegalovirus infection status, the study brought together high-throughput TCR immunosequencing, statistical association of individual TCRs with disease status, and machine learning. Besides the first cohort of approximately 710 subjects, a separate validation cohort made up of 90 to 150 different subjects was used. An early release covering just under 650 HLA-typed donors comprised 300 to 350 gigabases of sequencing data and approximately 85 million unique TCR sequences. Roughly 5 DR-DQ haplotypes were handled as single units for association and clustering because linkage in the cohort was strong. Among the approximately 400 genotyped donors, around 81% belonged to the genetic ancestry cluster associated with self-reported Caucasian donors. A later analysis re-analyzed previously published TCR beta repertoires from hundreds of donors and added high-resolution HLA genotyping to study TCR occurrence patterns. An earlier analysis of several hundred of the donors used high-throughput TCR beta sequencing to judge whether each TCR beta V gene segment behaved as functional or pseudogenic. All discovery cohort repertoires had been generated on a single sequencing platform. The study was designed to test whether signatures of past pathogen exposure could be identified by cataloging public T cell receptors. Class I and class II HLA loci were covered by the typing at four-digit resolution. Genome-wide SNP genotypes for about 65% of the roughly 670 donors were used in a later genetic analysis, which treated that subset as a discovery cohort. Here is what the overall study found, with its caveats: A later analysis reported that several top co-occurrence clusters appeared linked to parvovirus B19, influenza, CMV and Epstein-Barr virus. A cluster of highly shared sequence variants was judged likely to be a technical artifact of the sequencing pipeline. Most CMV-associated TCR beta chains appeared to be HLA-restricted in a later analysis, and the HLA associations seemed to be driven largely by CMV exposure. CMV serostatus was the only immune exposure information available for the cohort. A further reported finding was that TCR beta sequences accurately predicted the HLA-A and HLA-B alleles for most subjects in the first cohort. In an earlier analysis of about 540 of the donors, most TCR beta V segments were observed in productive rearrangements about 90% or about 30% of the time, broadly matching IMGT annotations. The study gave a list of roughly 150 TCR beta chains associated with cytomegalovirus. The classifier was reported to diagnose cytomegalovirus status with high specificity and sensitivity in both the original cohort and the validation cohort. A later genetic analysis associated a missense DCLRE1C variant with V-gene and J-gene trimming of TCR beta chains, and an independent cohort replicated the association. Because counts were too low, about 18 rarely observed V segments, including chromosome 9 orphons, were left out of the earlier analysis of 587 of the donors. In a later analysis, HLA-associated TCR beta chains were found to be more clonally expanded and to have lower generation probabilities than equally common non-associated chains. In a later analysis, over 15,000 TCR beta sequences were associated with specific HLA alleles at a false discovery rate of 0.05. It was suggested by the authors that the approach could potentially be generalized to other disease states and immunological phenotypes. While some public TCRs were present in many individuals, most TCR sequences turned up only very rarely across donors. According to a later analysis, TCR association rates differed among HLA loci, with DRB1 alleles showing the most associated TCRs and HLA-C alleles showing the fewest. A few of the identified cytomegalovirus-associated TCR beta chains were confirmed in vitro to be specific for cytomegalovirus antigens. In this cohort, only TCR beta chains were sequenced, and detectable features were limited by the absence of alpha or paired-chain data. Roughly uniform sequencing depth across donors was assumed in presence/absence analyses, although this assumption may not hold. When HLA alleles, especially DR and DQ, strongly co-occurred, attributing TCR associations to individual alleles was difficult. Compared with the roughly 710-donor mean, donors in an Asian-associated ancestry cluster had fewer N-insertions in productive TCRs, according to a later genetic analysis. Because HLA typing was missing for some donors at each locus, association tests included only the typed subset. Correlated functional status among segregating V segments might be attributable to linkage disequilibrium, but an unknown experimental factor could not be ruled out. Because the 87-base-pair reads could not distinguish some IMGT-functional V segments, including TRBV6-2 and TRBV6-3, those segments were excluded.

As concerns this clone: What antigen it recognizes has not been identified. Base quality data are lacking; no much larger clone is found one base away.

Library generation was performed with the immunoSEQ multiplex PCR assay. For the multiplex PCR, a mixture combining 60 forward primers for TCR Vbeta segments and 13 reverse primers for TCR Jbeta segments was used. The CDR3 region of rearranged TCR beta genes was amplified from genomic DNA by a multiplex PCR assay. The amplified TCR beta libraries were sequenced on the Illumina HiSeq System as 87-base-pair reads. Regarding the original processing steps: A later analysis counted 75 million to 100 million unique TCR beta chains across the 666 repertoires, and about 10 million of these chains were shared by at least two donors. Raw reads were error-corrected and collapsed into unique sequences by a nearest-neighbor algorithm in which closely related sequences were merged to remove PCR and sequencing errors. To assign V, D and J gene segments, CDR3 sequences were aligned to IMGT reference sequences. Each retained sequence needed at least a six-nucleotide match to both a V gene segment and a J gene segment. A rearrangement was called productive if the CDR3 had no stop codons and remained in frame with V and J, and every other rearrangement was called non-productive. CDR3 was defined by IMGT convention, running from the second conserved V-encoded cysteine to the conserved J-encoded phenylalanine. Sequences without an unambiguous match to a single V gene segment were excluded from the earlier analysis of approximately 560 of the donors. In an earlier analysis of some 590 of the donors, V segments were called functional above 56.7% productive rearrangements and were called segregating when the between-donor standard deviation exceeded 5%. A statistical classification framework was built to diagnose cytomegalovirus status from the catalog of TCR beta chain sequences. In a later analysis, TCR nucleotide sequences were compared against IMGT/GENE-DB human TR gene sequences so that V and J genes could be assigned. A later analysis assigned CDR3 sequences and most-parsimonious VDJ recombination scenarios with the TCRdist pipeline. In a later analysis, each TCR beta chain was defined by its CDR3 amino acid sequence together with its V-gene family, and reads without a unique V-gene family were excluded. In a later analysis, nearly 600 highly shared, low-generation-probability nucleotide sequences were removed to address suspected cross-contamination and a sequencing artifact. For each public chain, a later analysis derived a clonal expansion index from normalized ranks of inferred template counts within each repertoire. In a later analysis, generation probabilities were computed with a VDJ recombination model fitted to out-of-frame rearrangements, and the resulting probabilities were checked against IGoR. A later analysis scored TCR-TCR, TCR-HLA and TCR-CMV co-occurrence with hypergeometric tests, applying a repertoire-size bias correction to TCR pairs. In a later analysis, false discovery rates were estimated by permuting HLA or CMV assignments 20 times. In a later analysis, co-occurring TCRs were grouped using DBSCAN, and TCRdist sequence similarity was added for clustering within HLA-allele-positive subsets. Repertoires with fewer than 30,000 or more than 120,000 public chains were left out of co-occurrence clustering, as were about 5 repertoires with anomalous nucleotide sharing. TCRdb carries this immuneACCESS record with in-frame sequences only. Its versions omit some clonotypes, under half of them owing to an unresolved V gene in the studies checked, with the rest unexplained. V and J calls and clone size are copied from that table; D and trimming were computed from the DNA. This sample gives a few hundred thousand clones in total; around 90% of them show up just once. Jointly, the top ten make up about 1.7% of the sample.

The cohort comprised fewer than 700 healthy bone marrow donors. Cohort members were all nominally healthy when sampled, although unrecorded immune exposures were likely present. The donor was CMV seronegative and belonged to the group of 352 seronegative cohort members. A peripheral blood sample was collected from each donor, and TCR beta sequencing was performed on peripheral blood mononuclear cells. The Qiagen DNeasy Blood Extraction Kit was used to extract genomic DNA from the blood cell samples. CDR1 and CDR2, per the germline V gene, are LGHNA and YNFKEQ. There are 15 amino acids in the CDR3, from cysteine to phenylalanine inclusive. The read is trimmed to its CDR3 DNA, 45 bases read in frame from base 1. At the junction V is shortened by 0 bases and J by 5 bases, with 13 bases in between.

Sequenced sample: PBMCs. This clonotype was sampled from a girl aged 2-10 years in good health and CMV-seronegative. The sequence joins TRBV4-2 to TRBJ2-5; matching of 5 bases hints at TRBD1 as the D gene. For the CDR3, the sequence is CASSQDNRAGETQYF. In nucleotides, the sequence is TGTGCCAGCAGCCAAGATAACCGGGCAGGGGAGACCCAGTACTTC.